The 5 T cell receptor beta chains in this list originate from one sample, sequenced in a study of blood T cell repertoires in COVID-19. Generated by immunoSEQ multiplex PCR, the TCRdb table keeps only in-frame clones and is missing some. This table has 81,000 or so clones, 80% to 90% appearing once. The sequenced material came from peripheral blood. The receptors shown here come from a human donor in a cohort sampled during active COVID-19.

V and J are TRBV6-5 and TRBJ2-1; no reliable D call. Germline V gives CDR1 MNHEY, CDR2 SVGAGI. Between the trimmed V and J ends, which lost 2 bases and 8 bases, there was a span of 10 bases. The length of the CDR3 is 13 residues. The CDR3 protein is CASSYNRIHEQFF. The CDR3 DNA sequence: TGTGCCAGCAGTTACAACAGAATCCATGAGCAGTTCTTC.

The rearrangement joins TRBV11-2 to TRBJ2-5; 9 nucleotides agree with TRBD1. CDR1 is SGHAT and CDR2 is FQNNGV in the germline V gene. The CDR3 runs to 14 residues. Trimming removed 4 bases from V and 5 bases from J; junction bases left unmatched: 5. CDR3 DNA: TGTGCCAGCAGCTACGGGACAGGGTTGGAGACCCAGTACTTC. It translates to CASSYGTGLETQYF.

CDR3 protein: CASSPTDKDTEAFF. As DNA, the CDR3 is TGTGCCAGCTCCCCAACAGACAAGGACACTGAAGCTTTCTTT. The chain links TRBV18 to TRBJ1-1; no reliable D call. The CDR3 loop spans 14 amino acids. CDR1 and CDR2 from the germline V gene are KGHSH and LQKENI. The V and J ends lost 6 bases and 3 bases respectively, with 14 bases between them.

The J gene is TRBJ2-1, the V gene TRBV7-3, with 8 bases lining up with TRBD1. CDR1 and CDR2 from the germline V gene are SGHTA and FQGTGA. Losses at the gene ends were 2 bases for V and 9 bases for J; bases not matched to a gene: 9. The CDR3 consists of 15 residues. CDR3 coding DNA: TGTGCCAGCAGCTTATTGGGCAGGGGGCAAGGTGAGCAGTTCTTC. It translates to CASSLLGRGQGEQFF.

This rearrangement joins TRBV10-1 to TRBJ2-3, with D possibly being TRBD2 (6 bases). Germline CDR1 WNHNN, CDR2 SYGVQD (reference sequence). V gave up 5 bases and J gave up 0 bases, with 15 bases separating them. The length of the CDR3 is 16 residues. The CDR3 loop reads CASSRGAGPSTDTQYF. The CDR3 nucleotides are TGCGCCAGCAGTCGGGGAGCGGGTCCTAGCACAGATACGCAGTATTTT.